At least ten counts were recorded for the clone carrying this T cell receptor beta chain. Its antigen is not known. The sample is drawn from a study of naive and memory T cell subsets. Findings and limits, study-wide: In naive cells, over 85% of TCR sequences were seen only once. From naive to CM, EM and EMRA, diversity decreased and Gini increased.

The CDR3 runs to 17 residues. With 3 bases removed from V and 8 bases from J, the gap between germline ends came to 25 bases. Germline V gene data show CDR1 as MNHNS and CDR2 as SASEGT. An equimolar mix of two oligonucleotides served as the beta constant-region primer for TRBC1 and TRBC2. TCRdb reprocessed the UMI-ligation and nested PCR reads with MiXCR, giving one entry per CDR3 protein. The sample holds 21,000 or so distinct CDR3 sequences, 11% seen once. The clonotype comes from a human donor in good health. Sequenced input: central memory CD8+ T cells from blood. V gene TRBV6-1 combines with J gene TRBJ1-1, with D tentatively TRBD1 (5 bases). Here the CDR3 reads CASSDGWGFGGEEEAFF. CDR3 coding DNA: TGTGCCAGCAGTGATGGATGGGGCTTTGGTGGAGAAGAGGAAGCTTTCTTT.